The 12 T cell receptor beta chains in this list originate from one sample, sequenced in a study of blood T cells in healthy people across ages. Next came a second PCR, run for about 6 to 11 cycles, which used a sample-barcoded 5' primer along with a J-beta primer mix. Using its own MiXCR run on the 5' RACE reads, TCRdb lists one record per CDR3 protein. The table lists about 1,600,000 distinct CDR3 sequences, around 39% of them singletons. Specimen: blood. All receptors derive from a woman aged 18 to 35 in good health.

This chain joins TRBV24-1 and TRBJ2-1; no clear D. The CDR3 runs 12 residues. Trimming pared 2 bases from V and 8 bases from J, leaving 6 bases between. Per germline, CDR1 KGHDR and CDR2 SFDVKD. CDR3 nucleotide sequence: TGTGCCACCAGTGATTATTCCCATGAGCAGTTCTTC. It codes for CATSDYSHEQFF.

This chain uses TRBV10-3 with TRBJ1-1; D is unresolved. In germline, CDR1 is ENHRY, CDR2 SYGVKD. The CDR3 is made up of 13 amino acids. V lost 6 bases and J 1 base, leaving 9 bases between the germline ends. The CDR3 spells CAIRREGNTEAFF. CDR3 nucleotide sequence: TGTGCCATCAGACGGGAGGGGAACACTGAAGCTTTCTTT.

This chain links TRBV19 with TRBJ1-1; unclear D gene. This CDR3 has 14 residues. Germline CDR1 reads LNHDA; CDR2 reads SQIVND (reference sequence). Trimming took off 6 bases at V and 1 base at J, with 12 bases between the two ends. Here the CDR3 DNA reads TGTGCCAGTAGACCAGGACTGACGAACACTGAAGCTTTCTTT. This sequence encodes CASRPGLTNTEAFF.

This clonotype was detected a few times. The CDR3 DNA is TGCAGTGCGTCGACGCCTAGCACCCTGGGGACAGATACGCAGTATTTT. Translation: CSASTPSTLGTDTQYF. V and J are TRBV20-1 and TRBJ2-3, with D possibly matching TRBD2 (5 bases). Trimming stripped 6 bases from V and 3 bases from J, with 22 bases between. The CDR3 is 16 residues long. Per the germline V gene, CDR1 is DFQATT and CDR2 is SNEGSKA (reference sequence).

This clonotype was seen a handful of times. The V and J genes are TRBV4-2 and TRBJ2-1; TRBD2 might be the D (5 bases). Germline CDR1 is LGHNA and CDR2 is YNFKEQ. The CDR3 is 15 amino acids. Trimming cost V 0 bases and J 6 bases, with 12 bases left between them. CDR3 amino acids: CASSQEPSAGNEQFF. DNA for the CDR3: TGTGCCAGCAGCCAAGAACCGTCCGCGGGCAATGAGCAGTTCTTC.

The chain has TRBV24-1 and TRBJ2-1, with TRBD2 as a possible D gene (6 bases). V was trimmed by 9 bases and J by 7 bases, leaving 18 bases between them. Per the germline V gene, CDR1 is KGHDR and CDR2 is SFDVKD. This CDR3 has 14 amino acids. CDR3 bases: TGTGCCACCGCCCCGGGGGACGGCGGAAATGAGCAGTTCTTC. Amino acids: CATAPGDGGNEQFF.

The chain joins TRBV6-5 to TRBJ1-5; no clear D. Trimming shortened V by 11 bases and J by 2 bases, and 13 bases separated the two germline ends. The CDR3 extends over 13 amino acids. Germline assignment: CDR1 MNHEY and CDR2 SVGAGI. DNA of the CDR3: TGTGCCTGCACCGATGGCGGCAATCAGCCCCAGCATTTT. This gives the protein CACTDGGNQPQHF.

The chain recombines TRBV11-1 with TRBJ2-4; maybe TRBD1 (5 bases). Trimming stripped 0 bases from V and 1 base from J, with 10 bases between. Germline loops: CDR1 SGHAT, CDR2 FQDESV (reference sequence). The CDR3 sequence is 16 residues long. This chain's CDR3 is CASSLARHRAKNIQYF. In DNA form, the CDR3 reads TGTGCCAGCAGCTTAGCGCGGCACAGGGCCAAAAACATTCAGTACTTC.

This clonotype was seen a few times. In DNA, the CDR3 is TGTGCCAGCAGTGAATTCATCCTTTATGGCTACACCTTC. Amino acid sequence: CASSEFILYGYTF. The chain couples TRBV6-1 to TRBJ1-2, with unresolved D. CDR3 length equals 13 residues. Between the trimmed V and J ends, which lost 2 bases and 5 bases, there was a span of 9 bases. Germline V gene lookup returns CDR1 MNHNS and CDR2 SASEGT.

The sample holds a few counts of this clonotype. One end of the junction is discordant with germline, which a read error may explain. The chain has TRBV25-1 and TRBJ1-5; tentative D call: TRBD1 (5 bases). The CDR3 has 13 residues. Germline V gene lookup returns CDR1 MGHDK and CDR2 SYGVNS. CDR3 DNA sequence: TGTGCCAGTAGTGGTAGGACAAATCAGCCCCAGCATTTT. Its protein is CASSGRTNQPQHF.

The chain has TRBV9 and TRBJ2-1, with D unclear. Per the germline V gene, CDR1 is SGDLS and CDR2 is YYNGEE. The CDR3 sequence is 15 residues long. V was trimmed by 3 bases and J by 10 bases, leaving 20 bases between them. The CDR3 DNA reads TGTGCCAGCAGCGCCGCGGAAGGTATACTATCGGAGCAGTTCTTC. Its translation: CASSAAEGILSEQFF.

V is TRBV7-9 and J is TRBJ2-1; 10 bases map to TRBD2. The ends lost 5 bases at V and 6 bases at J; junction bases unmatched: 10. The CDR3 consists of 16 residues. The germline V gene has CDR1 SEHNR and CDR2 FQNEAQ (reference sequence). CDR3 nucleotide sequence: TGTGCCAGCAGCCCAGTAGCGGGGGGTTATGCCAATGAGCAGTTCTTC. Translated: CASSPVAGGYANEQFF.